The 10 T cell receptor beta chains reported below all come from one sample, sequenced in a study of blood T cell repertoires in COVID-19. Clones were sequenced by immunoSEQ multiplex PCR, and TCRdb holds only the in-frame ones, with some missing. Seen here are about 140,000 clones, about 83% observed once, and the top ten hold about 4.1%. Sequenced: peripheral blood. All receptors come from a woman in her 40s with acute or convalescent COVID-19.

CDR3 region: CASSQSPGLPNTGELFF. The DNA for the CDR3 is TGCGCCAGCAGCCAAAGCCCGGGACTTCCGAACACCGGGGAGCTGTTTTTT. The rearrangement uses TRBV4-3 and TRBJ2-2; D perhaps matches TRBD2 (6 bases). This CDR3 has 17 amino acids. Trimming shortened V by 2 bases and J by 0 bases, and 13 bases separated the two germline ends. Germline values: CDR1 LGHNA, CDR2 YSLEER.

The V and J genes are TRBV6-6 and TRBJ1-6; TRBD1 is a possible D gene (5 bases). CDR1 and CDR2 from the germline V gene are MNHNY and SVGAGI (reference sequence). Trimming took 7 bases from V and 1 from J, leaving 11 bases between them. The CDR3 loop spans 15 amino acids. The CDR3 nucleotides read TGTGCCAGCACTCGCCGGGGGTCCTATAATTCACCCCTCCACTTT. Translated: CASTRRGSYNSPLHF.

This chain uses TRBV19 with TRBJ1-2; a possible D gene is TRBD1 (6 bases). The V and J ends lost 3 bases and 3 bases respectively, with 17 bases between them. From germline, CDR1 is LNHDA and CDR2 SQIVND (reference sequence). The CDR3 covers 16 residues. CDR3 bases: TGTGCCAGTAGTATCCCAGGGGCAGCTATTTACTATGGCTACACCTTC. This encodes CASSIPGAAIYYGYTF.

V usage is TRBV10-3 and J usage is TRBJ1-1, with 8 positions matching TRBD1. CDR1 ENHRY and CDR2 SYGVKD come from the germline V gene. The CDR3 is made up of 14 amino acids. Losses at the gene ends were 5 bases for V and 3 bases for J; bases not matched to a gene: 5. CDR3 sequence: CAISKTGADTEAFF. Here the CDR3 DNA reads TGTGCCATCAGTAAGACAGGGGCGGACACTGAAGCTTTCTTT.

The CDR3 DNA sequence: TGTGCCAGTAGTGCGAGAGACAGGGGTACTAATGAAAAACTGTTTTTT. Translated: CASSARDRGTNEKLFF. The chain has TRBV19 and TRBJ1-4; 8 positions agree with TRBD1. This CDR3 contains 16 residues. Germline CDR1 LNHDA, CDR2 SQIVND (reference sequence). V shed 5 bases, J shed 2 bases, and the junction held 7 bases outside the gene matches.

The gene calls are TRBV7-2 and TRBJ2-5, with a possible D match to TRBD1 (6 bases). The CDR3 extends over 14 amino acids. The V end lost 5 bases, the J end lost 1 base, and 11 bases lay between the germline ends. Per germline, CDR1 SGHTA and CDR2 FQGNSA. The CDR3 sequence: CASSHLRGQETQYF. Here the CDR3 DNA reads TGTGCCAGCAGCCACCTCAGGGGCCAAGAGACCCAGTACTTC.

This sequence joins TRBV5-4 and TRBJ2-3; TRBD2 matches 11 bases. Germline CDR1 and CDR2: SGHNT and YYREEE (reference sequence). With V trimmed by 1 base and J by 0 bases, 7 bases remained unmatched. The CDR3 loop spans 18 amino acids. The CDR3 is CASSLRATSGTSTDTQYF. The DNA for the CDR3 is TGTGCCAGCAGCTTGCGCGCGACTAGCGGGACTAGCACAGATACGCAGTATTTT.

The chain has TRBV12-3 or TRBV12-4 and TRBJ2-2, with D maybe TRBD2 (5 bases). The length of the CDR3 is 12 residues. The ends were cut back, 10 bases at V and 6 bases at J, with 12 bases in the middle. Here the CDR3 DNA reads TGTGCCAAAGGGAGAGGTGCCGGGGAGCTGTTTTTT. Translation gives CAKGRGAGELFF.

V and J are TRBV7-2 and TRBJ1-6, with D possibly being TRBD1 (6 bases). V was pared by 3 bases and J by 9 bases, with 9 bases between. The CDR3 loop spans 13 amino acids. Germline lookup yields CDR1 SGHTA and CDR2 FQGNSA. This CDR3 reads CASSFTGPSPLHF. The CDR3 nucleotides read TGTGCCAGCAGCTTCACAGGGCCTTCACCCCTCCACTTT.

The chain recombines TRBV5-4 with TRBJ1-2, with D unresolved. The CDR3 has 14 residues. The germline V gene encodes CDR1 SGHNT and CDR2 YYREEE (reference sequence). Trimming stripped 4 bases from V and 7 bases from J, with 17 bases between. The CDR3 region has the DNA TGTGCCAGCAGCCCCCCCGAGGGAGTGGGTGGCTACACCTTC. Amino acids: CASSPPEGVGGYTF.